This TCR beta chain was identified in a study of naive CD8 T cells in extremely preterm neonates. Whole-study results and caveats: Compared with older groups, preterm CDR3s were shorter, with fewer N additions and less trimming. Productive template counts varied among preterm samples, a noted limitation.

Healthy nonsmoking adults and healthy children aged about 16-60 months donated peripheral blood. Sorted cells: live naive CD8+ T cells, CD45RA+CCR7+, Annexin V-negative. With 6 bases clipped from V and 0 bases from J, the junction kept 13 bases outside the gene matches. Germline CDR1 reads KGHSH; CDR2 reads LQKENI. The CDR3 is 18 amino acids. As to this clone: Its antigen is not identified.

Sequencing was performed with immunoSEQ multiplex PCR; in TCRdb, only in-frame clones are kept and a portion is missing. The data hold 4,500 to 6,000 clones, with around 97% observed a single time. The sequence came from a human donor in good health. The chain uses TRBV18 and TRBJ2-3; 9 bases fit TRBD2. Sequenced input: naive CD8+ T cells from blood. The CDR3 loop is CASSLAGARPISTDTQYF. The CDR3 DNA follows: TGTGCCAGCTCCTTAGCGGGAGCGAGACCGATTAGCACAGATACGCAGTATTTT.